These T cell receptor beta chains were read from a single sample in a study of blood T cells in healthy people across ages. TCRdb processed the 5' RACE reads anew with MiXCR; each CDR3 protein has one entry. The sample lists hundreds of thousands of distinct CDR3 sequences, under 25% occurring once. Sequenced input: blood. The receptors shown here come from a man aged 65 to 85 in good health. Both conserved end residues are part of each CDR3. A D gene is named only where the DNA matches it firmly. Clone size is not always given. Where it is, it says once, few, many or a class for expanded clones.

d_call: NA; cdr3_length: 11; v_call: TRBV20-1; j_call: TRBJ2-7; clone_size: NA; cdr3_nt: TGCAGTGCTAGTATATCGGACGAGCAGTACTTC; cdr3_aa: CSASISDEQYF
d_call: NA; cdr3_length: 15; v_call: TRBV7-8; j_call: TRBJ1-1; clone_size: many; cdr3_nt: TGTGCCAGCAGCTTAGGCGGGGTCCAGAACACTGAAGCTTTCTTT; cdr3_aa: CASSLGGVQNTEAFF
d_call: NA; cdr3_length: 15; v_call: TRBV5-1; j_call: TRBJ2-1; clone_size: few; cdr3_nt: TGCGCCAGCAGCTTGGCTCAGGACCCCTACAATGAGCAGTTCTTC; cdr3_aa: CASSLAQDPYNEQFF
d_call: TRBD2; cdr3_length: 14; v_call: TRBV7-9; j_call: TRBJ2-7; clone_size: NA; cdr3_nt: TGTGCCAGCAGTCTAGCGGGAGGGCCGGACGAGCAGTACTTC; cdr3_aa: CASSLAGGPDEQYF
d_call: NA; cdr3_length: 16; v_call: TRBV29-1; j_call: TRBJ2-5; clone_size: few; cdr3_nt: TGCAGCGTTGAAGAGGGGGTAGCGGAACTGGGGGAGACCCAGTACTTC; cdr3_aa: CSVEEGVAELGETQYF
d_call: TRBD1; cdr3_length: 13; v_call: TRBV5-4; j_call: TRBJ2-1; clone_size: few; cdr3_nt: TGTGCCAGCAGCTTCCAGGGGGCGAATGAGCAGTTCTTC; cdr3_aa: CASSFQGANEQFF
d_call: TRBD2; cdr3_length: 17; v_call: TRBV28; j_call: TRBJ2-7; clone_size: NA; cdr3_nt: TGTGCCAGCACCGGAATCTACACTAGCGGGAAGTCCCACGAGCAGTACTTC; cdr3_aa: CASTGIYTSGKSHEQYF
d_call: NA; cdr3_length: 14; v_call: TRBV7-9; j_call: TRBJ2-5; clone_size: few; cdr3_nt: TGTGCCAGCAGCTTAGAGCTGGACAAGACTACCCAGTACTTC; cdr3_aa: CASSLELDKTTQYF
d_call: NA; cdr3_length: 13; v_call: TRBV28; j_call: TRBJ1-2; clone_size: few; cdr3_nt: TGTGCCAGCAATACTCCGGGGGCGTGGGGCTACACCTTC; cdr3_aa: CASNTPGAWGYTF
d_call: NA; cdr3_length: 15; v_call: TRBV20-1; j_call: TRBJ2-7; clone_size: NA; cdr3_nt: TGCAGTGCTAAGTGGGGCAGATTAAGCTCCTACGAGCAGTACTTC; cdr3_aa: CSAKWGRLSSYEQYF
d_call: NA; cdr3_length: 13; v_call: TRBV7-6; j_call: TRBJ1-2; clone_size: NA; cdr3_nt: TGTGCCAGCAGCCAGGACGAAAACTATGGCTACACCTTC; cdr3_aa: CASSQDENYGYTF
d_call: TRBD1; cdr3_length: 15; v_call: TRBV10-3; j_call: TRBJ1-1; clone_size: few; cdr3_nt: TGTGCCATCAAGCAGACAGGGGGCGGAAACACTGAAGCTTTCTTT; cdr3_aa: CAIKQTGGGNTEAFF
d_call: TRBD1; cdr3_length: 16; v_call: TRBV27; j_call: TRBJ1-4; clone_size: NA; cdr3_nt: TGTGCCAGCAGTGCGATCTTCCGGGACAGGGGTGAAAAACTGTTTTTT; cdr3_aa: CASSAIFRDRGEKLFF
d_call: TRBD2; cdr3_length: 16; v_call: TRBV7-8; j_call: TRBJ2-1; clone_size: NA; cdr3_nt: TGTGCCAGCAGCTTAGCCCCTAGCGGGAGCCTGGATGAGCAGTTCTTC; cdr3_aa: CASSLAPSGSLDEQFF
d_call: TRBD1; cdr3_length: 14; v_call: TRBV29-1; j_call: TRBJ2-3; clone_size: few; cdr3_nt: TGCAGCGTTGACAAAGGACAGGGGGCAGATACGCAGTATTTT; cdr3_aa: CSVDKGQGADTQYF
d_call: NA; cdr3_length: 16; v_call: TRBV2; j_call: TRBJ2-1; clone_size: NA; cdr3_nt: TGTGCCAGCAGTCCGATAGGGGTAGACTCCTACAATGAGCAGTTCTTC; cdr3_aa: CASSPIGVDSYNEQFF
d_call: NA; cdr3_length: 13; v_call: TRBV10-3; j_call: TRBJ2-5; clone_size: NA; cdr3_nt: TGTGCCATCAGCCTCGGACCCGAAGAGACCCAGTACTTC; cdr3_aa: CAISLGPEETQYF
d_call: NA; cdr3_length: 14; v_call: TRBV2; j_call: TRBJ2-6; clone_size: many; cdr3_nt: TGTGCCAGCAGTGGACAGTCTGGGGCCAACGTCCTGACTTTC; cdr3_aa: CASSGQSGANVLTF
d_call: TRBD2; cdr3_length: 15; v_call: TRBV7-6; j_call: TRBJ2-5; clone_size: NA; cdr3_nt: TGTGCCAGCAGCCGAGGGAGCGGGATAGGAGAGACCCAGTACTTC; cdr3_aa: CASSRGSGIGETQYF
d_call: TRBD1; cdr3_length: 15; v_call: TRBV4-3; j_call: TRBJ2-5; clone_size: once; cdr3_nt: TGCGCCAGCAGCCAGACAACAGGGGGCTTAGAGACCCAGTACTTC; cdr3_aa: CASSQTTGGLETQYF
d_call: NA; cdr3_length: 14; v_call: TRBV6-1; j_call: TRBJ1-3; clone_size: NA; cdr3_nt: TGTGCCAGCAGTGGAGCCGTCTCTGGAAACACCATATATTTT; cdr3_aa: CASSGAVSGNTIYF
d_call: NA; cdr3_length: 15; v_call: TRBV29-1; j_call: TRBJ2-4; clone_size: NA; cdr3_nt: TGCAGCGTTGTATCCCGTAGGCCGGGGGAAAACATTCAGCACTTC; cdr3_aa: CSVVSRRPGENIQHF
d_call: NA; cdr3_length: 13; v_call: TRBV11-2; j_call: TRBJ2-7; clone_size: NA; cdr3_nt: TGTGCCAGCAGCTTAGGGGCCTTCTACGAGCAGTACTTC; cdr3_aa: CASSLGAFYEQYF
d_call: NA; cdr3_length: 13; v_call: TRBV20-1; j_call: TRBJ1-2; clone_size: NA; cdr3_nt: TGCAGTGCTAGATTGGAGAGCAACTATGGCTACACCTTC; cdr3_aa: CSARLESNYGYTF
d_call: TRBD2; cdr3_length: 16; v_call: TRBV4-3; j_call: TRBJ2-1; clone_size: NA; cdr3_nt: TGCGCCAGCAGCCCGACTAGCGGGGGGGCATACAATGAGCAGTTCTTC; cdr3_aa: CASSPTSGGAYNEQFF
d_call: NA; cdr3_length: 13; v_call: TRBV2; j_call: TRBJ1-2; clone_size: NA; cdr3_nt: TGTGCCAGCAGTGTTAAGATTAACTATGGCTACACCTTC; cdr3_aa: CASSVKINYGYTF
d_call: NA; cdr3_length: 15; v_call: TRBV25-1; j_call: TRBJ2-5; clone_size: NA; cdr3_nt: TGTGCCAGCAGTGTGTGGTTTTGGGACCAAGAGACCCAGTACTTC; cdr3_aa: CASSVWFWDQETQYF
d_call: TRBD2; cdr3_length: 11; v_call: TRBV2; j_call: TRBJ2-1; clone_size: NA; cdr3_nt: TGTGCCAGCAGTGGGACTAGTGAGTTGTTCTTC; cdr3_aa: CASSGTSELFF
d_call: TRBD1; cdr3_length: 14; v_call: TRBV7-8; j_call: TRBJ2-5; clone_size: NA; cdr3_nt: TGTGCCAGCAGACGCAGGGGGAACAAAGAGACCCAGTACTTC; cdr3_aa: CASRRRGNKETQYF
d_call: TRBD2; cdr3_length: 15; v_call: TRBV28; j_call: TRBJ2-5; clone_size: many; cdr3_nt: TGTGCCAGCAGTTTATGGCTAGCGGGGGAAGAGACCCAGTACTTC; cdr3_aa: CASSLWLAGEETQYF
d_call: NA; cdr3_length: 16; v_call: TRBV5-1; j_call: TRBJ2-1; clone_size: NA; cdr3_nt: TGCGCCAGCAGCTTGGATGGTGGGATCTCCTACAATGAGCAGTTCTTC; cdr3_aa: CASSLDGGISYNEQFF
d_call: NA; cdr3_length: 17; v_call: TRBV5-1; j_call: TRBJ2-6; clone_size: NA; cdr3_nt: TGCGCCAGCAGCTCCCAGGGGGGACCCTCTGGGGCCAACGTCCTGACTTTC; cdr3_aa: CASSSQGGPSGANVLTF
d_call: TRBD2; cdr3_length: 15; v_call: TRBV27; j_call: TRBJ2-3; clone_size: NA; cdr3_nt: TGTGCCAGCAGCAAGGGACTAAGGCTCACAGATACGCAGTATTTT; cdr3_aa: CASSKGLRLTDTQYF
d_call: NA; cdr3_length: 14; v_call: TRBV9; j_call: TRBJ2-1; clone_size: NA; cdr3_nt: TGTGCCAGCAGCGTAAACACCGCAGACAATGAGCAGTTCTTC; cdr3_aa: CASSVNTADNEQFF
d_call: NA; cdr3_length: 11; v_call: TRBV24-1; j_call: TRBJ2-5; clone_size: few; cdr3_nt: TGTGCCACCAGTGATACGGCACTGAAGTTCTTC; cdr3_aa: CATSDTALKFF
d_call: NA; cdr3_length: 13; v_call: TRBV11-2; j_call: TRBJ2-2; clone_size: NA; cdr3_nt: TGTGCCAGCAGCTCACTACGGTGGCGTAAACTGTTTTTT; cdr3_aa: CASSSLRWRKLFF
d_call: TRBD2; cdr3_length: 16; v_call: TRBV15; j_call: TRBJ2-5; clone_size: few; cdr3_nt: TGTGCCACCAGCAGTATATTGACAGAGGGAGGGGAGACCCAGTACTTC; cdr3_aa: CATSSILTEGGETQYF
d_call: TRBD2; cdr3_length: 17; v_call: TRBV4-1; j_call: TRBJ2-7; clone_size: NA; cdr3_nt: TGCGCCAGCAGCCCATTCGGAGGACTAGCGGATTACTACGAGCAGTACTTC; cdr3_aa: CASSPFGGLADYYEQYF
d_call: NA; cdr3_length: 15; v_call: TRBV11-2; j_call: TRBJ2-7; clone_size: once; cdr3_nt: TGTGCCAGCAGCCTAGGGGAAGTCCTTATGTACGAGCAGTACTTC; cdr3_aa: CASSLGEVLMYEQYF
d_call: NA; cdr3_length: 16; v_call: TRBV10-3; j_call: TRBJ2-5; clone_size: many; cdr3_nt: TGTGCCATCAGTGAGTCGAGACAGGTGGCCGAGGAGACCCAGTACTTC; cdr3_aa: CAISESRQVAEETQYF
d_call: TRBD1; cdr3_length: 16; v_call: TRBV18; j_call: TRBJ2-5; clone_size: few; cdr3_nt: TGTGCCAGCTCACCCACCGCGGGACAGGGCTGGGAGACCCAGTACTTC; cdr3_aa: CASSPTAGQGWETQYF
d_call: TRBD2; cdr3_length: 16; v_call: TRBV5-1; j_call: TRBJ2-3; clone_size: few; cdr3_nt: TGCGCCAGCACCCCCGAGGGAAGCGGGGGTAAACATACGCAGTATTTT; cdr3_aa: CASTPEGSGGKHTQYF
d_call: TRBD1; cdr3_length: 18; v_call: TRBV27; j_call: TRBJ1-5; clone_size: few; cdr3_nt: TGTGCCAGCAGTTCGGGGGGACAGGGGACTTATAGCAATCAGCCCCAGCATTTT; cdr3_aa: CASSSGGQGTYSNQPQHF
d_call: NA; cdr3_length: 13; v_call: TRBV5-1; j_call: TRBJ2-1; clone_size: few; cdr3_nt: TGCGCCAGCAGGAAGGCCTTCGGGGATGAGCAGTTCTTC; cdr3_aa: CASRKAFGDEQFF
d_call: NA; cdr3_length: 16; v_call: TRBV20-1; j_call: TRBJ1-3; clone_size: few; cdr3_nt: TGCAGTGCTAGAGATTTAGGGCAGTTCTCTGGAAACACCATATATTTT; cdr3_aa: CSARDLGQFSGNTIYF
d_call: TRBD2; cdr3_length: 17; v_call: TRBV6-2/TRBV6-3; j_call: TRBJ2-1; clone_size: NA; cdr3_nt: TGTGCCAGCAGTTACTCGGCTAGCGGGAGTACCTACAATGGGCAGTTCTTC; cdr3_aa: CASSYSASGSTYNGQFF
d_call: NA; cdr3_length: 14; v_call: TRBV7-3; j_call: TRBJ2-5; clone_size: few; cdr3_nt: TGTGCCAGCAGCTTATTCAGGGAATCGGAGACCCAGTACTTC; cdr3_aa: CASSLFRESETQYF
d_call: TRBD2; cdr3_length: 16; v_call: TRBV25-1; j_call: TRBJ2-2; clone_size: NA; cdr3_nt: TGTGCCAGCAGTTCAAACGACGGGAGGGCATTGGGGGAGCTGTTTTTT; cdr3_aa: CASSSNDGRALGELFF
d_call: NA; cdr3_length: 16; v_call: TRBV2; j_call: TRBJ2-3; clone_size: many; cdr3_nt: TGTGCCAGCAGTGACCCACTTGGGGGGAGCACAGATACGCAGTATTTT; cdr3_aa: CASSDPLGGSTDTQYF
d_call: TRBD2; cdr3_length: 15; v_call: TRBV20-1; j_call: TRBJ2-3; clone_size: NA; cdr3_nt: TGCAGTGCTACCCGGACTAGCGGGAGTGAAGATACGCAGTATTTT; cdr3_aa: CSATRTSGSEDTQYF
d_call: TRBD2; cdr3_length: 17; v_call: TRBV20-1; j_call: TRBJ2-4; clone_size: NA; cdr3_nt: TGCAGTACTTTGGGACTAGCGGGAGTCGGAGCCAAAAACATTCAGTACTTC; cdr3_aa: CSTLGLAGVGAKNIQYF
d_call: NA; cdr3_length: 16; v_call: TRBV7-9; j_call: TRBJ2-1; clone_size: NA; cdr3_nt: TGTGCCAGCAGCTCTAGGTCCAAACGCACCTACAATGAGCAGTTCTTC; cdr3_aa: CASSSRSKRTYNEQFF
d_call: NA; cdr3_length: 14; v_call: TRBV4-2; j_call: TRBJ2-5; clone_size: NA; cdr3_nt: TGTGCCAGCAGCCAAGAGCGGATCCAAGAGACCCAGTACTTT; cdr3_aa: CASSQERIQETQYF
d_call: NA; cdr3_length: 15; v_call: TRBV28; j_call: TRBJ2-3; clone_size: NA; cdr3_nt: TGTGCCAGCGTTTTAATAGGTAGCGGAACAGATACGCAGTATTTT; cdr3_aa: CASVLIGSGTDTQYF